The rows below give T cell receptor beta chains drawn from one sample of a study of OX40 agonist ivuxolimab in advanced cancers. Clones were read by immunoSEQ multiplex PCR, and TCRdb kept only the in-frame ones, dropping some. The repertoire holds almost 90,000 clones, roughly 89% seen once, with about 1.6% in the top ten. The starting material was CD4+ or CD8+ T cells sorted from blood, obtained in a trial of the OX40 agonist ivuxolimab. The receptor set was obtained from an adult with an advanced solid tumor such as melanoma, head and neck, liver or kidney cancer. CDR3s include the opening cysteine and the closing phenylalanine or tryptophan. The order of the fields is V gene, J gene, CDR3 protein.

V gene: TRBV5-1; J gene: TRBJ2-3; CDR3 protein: CASRRGGDTDTQYF
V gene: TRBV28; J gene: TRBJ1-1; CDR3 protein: CASNGGDPLNTEAFF
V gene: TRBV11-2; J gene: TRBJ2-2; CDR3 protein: CASSASAGELFF
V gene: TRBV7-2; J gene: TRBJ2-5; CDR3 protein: CASSLGSLGETQYF
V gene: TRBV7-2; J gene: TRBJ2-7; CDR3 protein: CASSSSLRAGEQYF
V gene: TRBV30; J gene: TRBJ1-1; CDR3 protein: CAWSRLNTEAFF
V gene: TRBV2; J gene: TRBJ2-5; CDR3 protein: CASSLMGEGETQYF
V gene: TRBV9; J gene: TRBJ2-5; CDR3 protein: CASSVRDSQETQYF
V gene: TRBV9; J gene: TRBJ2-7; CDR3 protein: CASSVAASGGLYEQYF
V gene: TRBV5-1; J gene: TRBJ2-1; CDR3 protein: CASSFQGGPRYNEQFF
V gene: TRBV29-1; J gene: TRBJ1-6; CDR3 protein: CSVRQGYNSPLHF
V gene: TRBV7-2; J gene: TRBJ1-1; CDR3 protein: CASSPTLNTEAFF
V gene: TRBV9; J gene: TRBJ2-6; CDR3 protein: CASSAQISGANVLTF
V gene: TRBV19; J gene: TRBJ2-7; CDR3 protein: CASSARTGEQYF
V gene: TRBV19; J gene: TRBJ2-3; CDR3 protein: CASSMRSGGSTDTQYF
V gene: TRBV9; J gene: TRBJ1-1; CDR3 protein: CASSVGSGQGILNTEAFF
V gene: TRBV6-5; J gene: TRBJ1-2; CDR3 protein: CASKQGYGYTF
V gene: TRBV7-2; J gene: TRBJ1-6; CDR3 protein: CASSLAGQGGSPLHF
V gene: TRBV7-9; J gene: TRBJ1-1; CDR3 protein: CASSEYRGLSTEAFF
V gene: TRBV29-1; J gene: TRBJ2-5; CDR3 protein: CSSGQGLRQTQYF
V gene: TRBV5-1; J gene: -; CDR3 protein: CASSPQAAYEQYF
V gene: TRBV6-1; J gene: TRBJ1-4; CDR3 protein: CASRPGGTNEKLFF
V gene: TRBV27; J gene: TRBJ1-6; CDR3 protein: CASRDSMSGSPLHF
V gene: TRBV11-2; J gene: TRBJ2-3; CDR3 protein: CASSLGMGVSDTQYF
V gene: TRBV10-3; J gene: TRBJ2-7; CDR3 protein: CAISEGTRSYEQYF
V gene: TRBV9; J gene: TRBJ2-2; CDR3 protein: CASSPRFSETGELFF
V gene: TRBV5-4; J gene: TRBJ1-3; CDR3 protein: CASSLAGQRGNTIYF
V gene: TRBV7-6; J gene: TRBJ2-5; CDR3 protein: CASSFHGETQYF
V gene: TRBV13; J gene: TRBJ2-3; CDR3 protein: CASSSQTSGISTDTQYF
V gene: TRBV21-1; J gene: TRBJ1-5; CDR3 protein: CARKTAGSNQPQHF
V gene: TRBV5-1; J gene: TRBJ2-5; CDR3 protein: CASSWTSGQETQYF
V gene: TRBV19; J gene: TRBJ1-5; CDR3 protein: CASDRGAGVGQPQHF
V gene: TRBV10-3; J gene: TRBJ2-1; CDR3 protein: CAISDGLGNEQFF
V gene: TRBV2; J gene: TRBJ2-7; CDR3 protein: CASSAGTGSYEQYF
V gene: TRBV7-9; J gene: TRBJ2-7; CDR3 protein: CASSVDRGKYEQYF
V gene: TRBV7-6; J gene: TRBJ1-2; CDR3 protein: CASSPTPANYGYTF
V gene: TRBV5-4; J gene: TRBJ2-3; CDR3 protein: CASSTTSGRGDTQYF
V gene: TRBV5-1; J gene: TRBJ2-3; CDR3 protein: CASSPLGGARDTQYF
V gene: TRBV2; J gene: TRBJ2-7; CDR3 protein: CASSLQGAGYEQYF
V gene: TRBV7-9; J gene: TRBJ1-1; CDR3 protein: CASMPGWGTEAFF
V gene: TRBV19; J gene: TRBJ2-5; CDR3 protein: CATQDSPQETQYF
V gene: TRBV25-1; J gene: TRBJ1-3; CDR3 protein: CASSEWGGGNTIYF
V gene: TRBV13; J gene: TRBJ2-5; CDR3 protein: CASSPRGALETQYF
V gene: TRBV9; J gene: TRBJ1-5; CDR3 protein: CASSVGWGPNSNQPQHF
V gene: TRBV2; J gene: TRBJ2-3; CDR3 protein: CASRGGLSIDTQYF
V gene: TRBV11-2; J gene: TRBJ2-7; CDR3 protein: CASSPERGRQYF
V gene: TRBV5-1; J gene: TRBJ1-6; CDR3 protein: CASSLAWNRDSPLHF
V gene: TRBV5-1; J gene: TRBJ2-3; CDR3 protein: CASSFGTDTQYF
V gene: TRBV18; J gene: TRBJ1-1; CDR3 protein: CASSHDRGRVNTEAFF
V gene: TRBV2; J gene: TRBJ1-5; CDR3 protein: CASSEWDRGDQPQHF
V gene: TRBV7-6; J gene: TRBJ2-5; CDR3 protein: CASSLGLAGRETQYF
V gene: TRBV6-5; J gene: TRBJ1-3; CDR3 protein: CASSEWPGNTIYF
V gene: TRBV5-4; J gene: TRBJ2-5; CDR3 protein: CASSLRWQETQYF
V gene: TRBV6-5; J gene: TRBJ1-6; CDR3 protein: CASSRGADGDSPLHF
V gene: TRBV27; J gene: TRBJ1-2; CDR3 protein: CASSPDSLYGYTF
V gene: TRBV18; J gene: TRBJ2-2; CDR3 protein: CASSPGQGRSTGELFF
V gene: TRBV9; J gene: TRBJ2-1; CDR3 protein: CASSVTSGVTYNEQFF
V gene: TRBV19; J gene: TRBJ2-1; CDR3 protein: CASTRGHTGEQFF
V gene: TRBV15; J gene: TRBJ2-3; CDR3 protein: CATSRNRADTQYF
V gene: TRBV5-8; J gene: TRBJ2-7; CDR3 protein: CASSLTGARSDEQYF